The following is a T cell receptor beta chain sequence with its context. This entry comes from a study of T cell responses to AZD1222 COVID-19 vaccine. V lost 3 bases, J lost 8 bases, and 16 bases lay in between. Germline values: CDR1 PRHDT, CDR2 FYEKMQ (reference sequence). CDR3 length: 14 amino acids. Clones were sequenced by immunoSEQ multiplex PCR, and TCRdb holds only the in-frame ones, with some missing. The sample shows 100,000 to 150,000 clones, under 90% of them seen only once. This TCR derives from an adult in good health. Sequenced here: peripheral blood, sampled on day 0 of AZD1222 vaccination. The chain recombines TRBV13 with TRBJ1-2; D is ambiguous. This CDR3 reads CASSFQPQEGGYTF. DNA for the CDR3: TGTGCCAGCAGCTTTCAGCCCCAGGAAGGCGGCTACACCTTC.